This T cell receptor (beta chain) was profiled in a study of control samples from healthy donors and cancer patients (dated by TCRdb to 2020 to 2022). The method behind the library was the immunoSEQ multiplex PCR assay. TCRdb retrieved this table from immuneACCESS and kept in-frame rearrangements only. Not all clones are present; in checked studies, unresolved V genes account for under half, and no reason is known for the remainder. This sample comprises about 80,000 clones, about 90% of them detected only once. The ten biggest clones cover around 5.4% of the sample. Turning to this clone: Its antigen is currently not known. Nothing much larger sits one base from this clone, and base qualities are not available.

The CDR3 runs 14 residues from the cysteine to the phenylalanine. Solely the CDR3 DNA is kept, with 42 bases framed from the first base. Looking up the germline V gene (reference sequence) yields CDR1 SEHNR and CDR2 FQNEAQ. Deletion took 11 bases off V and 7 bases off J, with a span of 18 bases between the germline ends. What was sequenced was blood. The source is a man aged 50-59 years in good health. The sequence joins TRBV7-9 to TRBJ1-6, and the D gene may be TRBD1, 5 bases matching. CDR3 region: CAGLRDGNNSPLHF. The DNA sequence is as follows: TGTGCCGGCCTGCGGGACGGTAACAATTCACCCCTCCACTTT.